The rows below give T cell receptor beta chains drawn from one sample of a study of shared clonotypes between healthy human individuals. Clones were read by immunoSEQ multiplex PCR, and TCRdb kept only the in-frame ones, dropping some. The repertoire holds fewer than 3 million clones, about 90% seen once, with approximately 0.39% in the top ten. What was sequenced was naive CD4+ T cells from PBMCs. The receptors come from a man between 18 and 35 years old in good health. Some clones in this sample may be carry-over from other donors' samples. CDR3s include the opening cysteine and the closing phenylalanine or tryptophan. A D gene is named only where the DNA matches it firmly. Not every row has a clone size; where given, it reads once, few, many or a size class.

v_gene: TRBV28
d_gene: -
j_gene: TRBJ2-5
abundance: -
CDR3aa: CASRGVAGYQETQYF

v_gene: TRBV2
d_gene: -
j_gene: TRBJ1-5
abundance: -
CDR3aa: CASSDGGSYGQPQHF

v_gene: TRBV29-1
d_gene: TRBD1
j_gene: TRBJ2-5
abundance: -
CDR3aa: CSVERQGRETQYF

v_gene: TRBV5-5
d_gene: -
j_gene: TRBJ1-2
abundance: once
CDR3aa: CASSLEGIGHGYTF

v_gene: TRBV5-1
d_gene: -
j_gene: TRBJ2-5
abundance: -
CDR3aa: CASSWRDRSPETQYF

v_gene: TRBV5-1
d_gene: -
j_gene: TRBJ2-5
abundance: -
CDR3aa: CASSLAEGSQETQYF

v_gene: TRBV6-1
d_gene: TRBD1
j_gene: TRBJ1-2
abundance: -
CDR3aa: CASRDYRTGADGYTF

v_gene: TRBV5-1
d_gene: -
j_gene: TRBJ2-6
abundance: -
CDR3aa: CASSPLPTLYNVLTF

v_gene: TRBV5-8
d_gene: -
j_gene: TRBJ1-1
abundance: -
CDR3aa: CASSLSMWTEAFF

v_gene: TRBV28
d_gene: -
j_gene: TRBJ2-4
abundance: -
CDR3aa: CASSGGAGAKNIQYF

v_gene: TRBV10-3
d_gene: -
j_gene: TRBJ1-1
abundance: few
CDR3aa: CAISGLREAFF

v_gene: TRBV4-1
d_gene: -
j_gene: TRBJ1-1
abundance: -
CDR3aa: CASSQGNAEGTEAFF

v_gene: TRBV5-4
d_gene: TRBD1
j_gene: TRBJ2-5
abundance: -
CDR3aa: CASSLLTGSQTQYF

v_gene: TRBV5-4
d_gene: -
j_gene: TRBJ2-3
abundance: few
CDR3aa: CATLTDPSTDTQYF

v_gene: TRBV11-2
d_gene: TRBD2
j_gene: TRBJ2-7
abundance: -
CDR3aa: CASSLGIGTSGREQYF

v_gene: TRBV28
d_gene: TRBD2
j_gene: TRBJ2-1
abundance: once
CDR3aa: CASSLAGGDEQFF

v_gene: TRBV10-3
d_gene: TRBD1
j_gene: TRBJ1-4
abundance: -
CDR3aa: CAISDLPGQGGKLFF

v_gene: TRBV6-1
d_gene: -
j_gene: TRBJ1-2
abundance: -
CDR3aa: CASRLGRATNYGYTF

v_gene: TRBV18
d_gene: TRBD2
j_gene: TRBJ2-1
abundance: once
CDR3aa: CASSPQTSGNLGGNEQFF

v_gene: TRBV25-1
d_gene: -
j_gene: TRBJ1-1
abundance: -
CDR3aa: CASRGRLNTEAFF

v_gene: TRBV9
d_gene: TRBD2
j_gene: TRBJ2-7
abundance: -
CDR3aa: CASSARPSGDEQYF

v_gene: TRBV7-3
d_gene: TRBD2
j_gene: TRBJ2-3
abundance: -
CDR3aa: CASSLAGGALDTQYF

v_gene: TRBV6-4
d_gene: TRBD1
j_gene: TRBJ2-5
abundance: -
CDR3aa: CASSPTHGQGGSETQYF

v_gene: TRBV10-1
d_gene: -
j_gene: TRBJ2-3
abundance: -
CDR3aa: CATRAGGTDTQYF

v_gene: TRBV30
d_gene: TRBD2
j_gene: TRBJ2-1
abundance: once
CDR3aa: CACLPGLAGRGEQFF

v_gene: TRBV28
d_gene: TRBD1
j_gene: TRBJ2-7
abundance: -
CDR3aa: CASSSTGTGSYEQYF